Many counts were recorded for the clone carrying this T cell receptor (beta chain). Antigen specificity is unknown. V dropped 7 bases and J dropped 0 bases, with 17 bases sitting between them. From germline, CDR1 is SGDLS and CDR2 YYNGEE. This CDR3 is built from 16 residues. This sample is part of a study of CD8 T cells in ankylosing spondylitis. General study findings and limits: Certain motif variants had earlier been reported in reactive arthritis synovial fluid and blood. Within matched ankylosing spondylitis synovial fluid, disease-linked clones were reportedly significantly enriched. About 8 highly homologous variants made up a TCR beta motif that seemed to typify ankylosing spondylitis blood. Disease-linked clones, CD8+, were relatively rare in peripheral blood.

TCRdb analysed the 5' RACE reads with MiXCR anew, one entry per CDR3 protein. Of roughly 160,000 distinct CDR3 sequences listed, approximately 10% are singletons. The specimen sequenced was blood, either unsorted or a sorted T cell fraction (not recorded which). The V call is TRBV9, the J call TRBJ2-1; D uncertain. The TCR originated in a male donor with ankylosing spondylitis or in good health (not recorded which). CDR3 protein: CASSPPLTHSYNEQFF. CDR3 nucleotide sequence: TGTGCCAGCTCCCCCCCTTTGACCCACTCCTACAATGAGCAGTTCTTC.